This entry lists 24 T cell receptor beta chains sequenced from one sample in a study of T cell changes during pregnancy in multiple sclerosis. Only in-frame clones appear in the TCRdb table, and some are missing; sequencing was by immunoSEQ multiplex PCR. The sample has 40,000 to 50,000 clones, just under 95% seen once. The source was CD8+ T cells from peripheral blood mononuclear cells, collected after pregnancy. The receptor source for this set is a female donor with multiple sclerosis, enrolled in a pregnancy study.

The chain joins TRBV29-1 to TRBJ2-3; weak D call: TRBD1 (6 bases). CDR1 and CDR2 from the germline V gene are SQVTM and ANQGSEA. Trimming shortened V by 6 bases and J by 2 bases, and 24 bases separated the two germline ends. This CDR3 spans 17 amino acids. The CDR3 loop is CSVVFRDKNRPTDTQYF. DNA of the CDR3: TGCAGCGTCGTGTTCCGGGACAAGAACAGACCCACAGATACGCAGTATTTT.

V gene TRBV7-9 combines with J gene TRBJ2-1; D may be TRBD1 (7 bases). The CDR3 is 19 amino acids. Looked up from germline, CDR1 is SEHNR and CDR2 is FQNEAQ (reference sequence). The germline V and J ends were trimmed by 3 bases and 0 bases, with 21 bases remaining between them. The CDR3 DNA reads TGTGCCAGCAGCTTGGGGAAGGCGAAGGAGGGGGCCTCCTACAATGAGCAGTTCTTC. Translation gives CASSLGKAKEGASYNEQFF. The full variable domain, with the rest looked up from reference TRBV7-9 and TRBJ2-1, is DTGVSQNPRHKITKRGQNVTFRCDPISEHNRLYWYRQTLGQGPEFLTYFQNEAQLEKSRLLSDRFSAERPKGSFSTLEIQRTEQGDSAMYLCASSLGKAKEGASYNEQFFGPGTRLTVL.

V usage is TRBV4-1 and J usage is TRBJ1-3; D is possibly TRBD1 (5 bases). CDR1 and CDR2 (germline): MGHRA, YSYEKL. The V end lost 4 bases, the J end lost 2 bases, and 18 bases lay between the germline ends. The CDR3 contains 17 residues. CDR3 in amino acids: CASSPYWGEGAGNTIYF. The CDR3 DNA follows: TGCGCCAGCAGCCCCTACTGGGGGGAAGGGGCTGGAAACACCATATATTTT.

The chain joins TRBV9 to TRBJ2-1, with D maybe TRBD2 (6 bases). The CDR3 contains 11 residues. Germline V gene sequence: CDR1 SGDLS, CDR2 YYNGEE. Trimming took 8 bases from V and 9 from J, leaving 12 bases between them. The CDR3 nucleotides are TGTGCCAGTGATTTCGGGGGTGAGCAGTTCTTC. Translating gives CASDFGGEQFF.

The chain has TRBV7-8 and TRBJ2-7; TRBD2 aligns across 9 bases. Germline V gene lookup returns CDR1 SGHVS and CDR2 FQNEAQ. The junction had 1 base not matched to a gene; V was cut back by 2 bases and J by 2 bases. This CDR3 region has 14 residues. CDR3 protein: CASSLTSGPYEQYF. In nucleotides, the CDR3 is TGTGCCAGCAGCTTAACTAGCGGGCCCTACGAGCAGTACTTC.

The V call is TRBV27, the J call TRBJ1-1, with 11 bases fitting TRBD1. The germline gives CDR1 MNHEY, CDR2 SMNVEV (reference sequence). CDR3 size: 18 residues. The junction had 19 bases not matched to a gene; V was cut back by 6 bases and J by 7 bases. The CDR3 here is CASSQSLAGQGEDVEAFF. The DNA of the CDR3 is TGTGCCAGCAGCCAGTCCCTCGCGGGACAGGGGGAGGACGTTGAAGCTTTCTTT.

The genes are TRBV5-8 and TRBJ1-2, with 7 nucleotides matching TRBD1. The CDR3 consists of 15 residues. Germline trimming cut 3 bases from V and 2 bases from J; bases unmatched to any gene: 7. The germline V gene has CDR1 SGHTS and CDR2 YDEGEE. CDR3 loop: CASSSWTGTNYGYTF. Here the CDR3 DNA reads TGTGCCAGCAGCTCCTGGACAGGCACCAACTATGGCTACACCTTC.

The genes are TRBV27 and TRBJ2-7; TRBD2 might be the D (6 bases). The CDR3 runs 14 residues. The germline V and J ends were trimmed by 4 bases and 2 bases, with 12 bases remaining between them. Per germline, CDR1 MNHEY and CDR2 SMNVEV (reference sequence). CDR3: CASSSRGVTYEQYF. DNA of the CDR3: TGTGCCAGCAGTTCGCGGGGAGTCACCTACGAGCAGTACTTC.

This chain uses TRBV5-5 with TRBJ2-7; 7 bases align to TRBD1. The V and J ends lost 3 bases and 3 bases, in that order; junction bases with no gene match: 9. Germline V gene lookup returns CDR1 SGHKS and CDR2 YYEKEE (reference sequence). The CDR3 is 15 residues long. The CDR3 loop is CASSSHPRDSYEQYF. In DNA form, the CDR3 reads TGTGCCAGCAGCTCTCACCCCCGGGACAGCTACGAGCAGTACTTC.

This sequence joins TRBV6-5 and TRBJ1-2; D unclear. The CDR3 sequence is 15 residues long. With 0 bases removed from V and 2 bases from J, the gap between germline ends came to 10 bases. Germline CDR1 and CDR2: MNHEY and SVGAGI. Here the CDR3 reads CASSYSKTLNYGYTF. For the CDR3, the DNA is TGTGCCAGCAGTTACTCCAAGACATTAAACTATGGCTACACCTTC.

The chain joins TRBV27 to TRBJ2-2, with 7 bases aligning to TRBD1. The V segment lost 10 bases and the J segment 7 bases; nucleotides outside the gene matches: 6. The germline gives CDR1 MNHEY, CDR2 SMNVEV (reference sequence). The CDR3 loop spans 12 amino acids. CDR3 sequence (DNA): TGTGCCACCGAGACAGGGATCGGGGAGCTGTTTTTT. This codes for CATETGIGELFF.

The rearrangement joins TRBV5-3 to TRBJ1-2; unclear D gene. TRBV5-3 is designated an ORF whose function remains uncertain. This CDR3 spans 14 amino acids. Trimming took 4 bases from V and 8 from J, leaving 18 bases between them. CDR3 sequence: CARSVRKVGWGYTF. The DNA for the CDR3 is TGTGCCAGAAGCGTCAGGAAGGTGGGTTGGGGCTACACCTTC.

The rearrangement links TRBV27 to TRBJ2-1, with 10 bases that match TRBD1. V shed 10 bases and J 2 bases; nucleotides not matched to a gene: 5. The V gene's germline CDR1 is MNHEY and CDR2 SMNVEV (reference sequence). This CDR3 is 14 amino acids long. This chain's CDR3 is CAITTGGPYNEQFF. CDR3 sequence (DNA): TGTGCCATCACGACAGGGGGCCCCTACAATGAGCAGTTCTTC.

The chain joins TRBV7-3 to TRBJ1-1; 7 bases agree with TRBD1. With V trimmed by 5 bases and J by 3 bases, 3 bases remained unmatched. The CDR3 totals 13 residues. In germline, CDR1 is SGHTA, CDR2 FQGTGA. The CDR3 spells CASSRDRDTEAFF. The DNA for the CDR3 is TGTGCCAGCAGCAGAGACAGGGACACTGAAGCTTTCTTT.

V usage is TRBV7-3 and J usage is TRBJ2-3, with TRBD1 matching 9 bases. With V trimmed by 3 bases and J by 2 bases, 9 bases remained unmatched. CDR1 and CDR2 from the germline V gene are SGHTA and FQGTGA. The CDR3 consists of 17 residues. The CDR3 loop reads CASSFADRGRDTDTQYF. CDR3 coding DNA: TGTGCCAGCAGCTTCGCGGACAGGGGAAGGGACACAGATACGCAGTATTTT. Supplemented by reference TRBV7-3 and TRBJ2-3, the full variable domain reads GAGVSQTPSNKVTEKGKYVELRCDPISGHTALYWYRQSLGQGPEFLIYFQGTGAADDSGLPNDRFFAVRPEGSVSTLKIQRTERGDSAVYLCASSFADRGRDTDTQYFGPGTRLTVL.

The chain employs TRBV28 and TRBJ2-7, with 9 bases lining up with TRBD2. CDR1 and CDR2 from the germline V gene are MDHEN and SYDVKM. The CDR3 has 15 amino acids. With 6 bases clipped from V and 1 base from J, the junction kept 7 bases outside the gene matches. The DNA for the CDR3 is TGTGCCAGCAGACAACTAGCGGGCCTTTCCTACGAGCAGTACTTC. This codes for CASRQLAGLSYEQYF.

This chain connects TRBV28 to TRBJ2-3; possible D gene TRBD2, 6 bases. The V gene's germline CDR1 is MDHEN and CDR2 SYDVKM. V gave up 8 bases and J gave up 3 bases, with 15 bases separating them. This CDR3 spans 14 amino acids. CDR3 in DNA: TGTGCCAGCCGCGGGACCTACAGAACAGATACGCAGTATTTT. It codes for CASRGTYRTDTQYF.

The rearrangement uses TRBV15 and TRBJ1-5, with 10 bases lining up with TRBD1. The CDR3 is 16 residues long. V lost 5 bases to trimming and J lost 5 bases; unmatched junction nucleotides: 9. Germline V gene lookup returns CDR1 LNHNV and CDR2 YYDKDF (reference sequence). In DNA form, the CDR3 reads TGTGCCACCAGCGCCCGGGACAGGGGAAGGGATCAGCCCCAGCATTTT. This encodes CATSARDRGRDQPQHF. The complete variable domain, with remaining parts taken from reference TRBV15 and TRBJ1-5, reads DAMVIQNPRYQVTQFGKPVTLSCSQTLNHNVMYWYQQKSSQAPKLLFHYYDKDFNNEADTPDNFQSRRPNTSFCFLDIRSPGLGDTAMYLCATSARDRGRDQPQHFGDGTRLSIL.

V and J are TRBV6-1 and TRBJ2-4; D unresolved. The ends were cut back, 2 bases at V and 0 bases at J, with 11 bases in the middle. CDR1 and CDR2 (germline): MNHNS, SASEGT. CDR3 length: 16 amino acids. In DNA, the CDR3 is TGTGCCAGCAGTGAATTGGGCAGCCTAGCCAAAAACATTCAGTACTTC. Translated, it gives CASSELGSLAKNIQYF.

The chain joins TRBV19 to TRBJ1-5; 11 bases match TRBD1. J was trimmed by 6 bases and V by 7 bases; bases with no gene match: 5. CDR3 length equals 14 residues. Looked up from germline, CDR1 is LNHDA and CDR2 is SQIVND (reference sequence). The CDR3 protein is CASTGQGAFQPQHF. The CDR3 DNA reads as TGTGCCAGTACCGGACAGGGGGCTTTTCAGCCCCAGCATTTT.

The chain links TRBV6-1 to TRBJ2-5; 15 positions match TRBD2. Per the germline V gene, CDR1 is MNHNS and CDR2 is SASEGT. With 0 bases clipped from V and 5 bases from J, the junction kept 7 bases outside the gene matches. The length of the CDR3 is 18 residues. CDR3 amino acids: CASSEAGGLAGGWETQYF. The DNA for the CDR3 is TGTGCCAGCAGTGAAGCAGGGGGACTAGCGGGAGGTTGGGAGACCCAGTACTTC.

The chain couples TRBV7-2 to TRBJ2-3; the match to TRBD1 covers 7 bases. This CDR3 spans 15 amino acids. Germline lookup yields CDR1 SGHTA and CDR2 FQGNSA. The ends lost 1 base at V and 1 base at J; junction bases unmatched: 2. This CDR3 reads CASSLDRGGTDTQYF. CDR3 sequence (DNA): TGTGCCAGCAGCTTAGACAGGGGTGGCACAGATACGCAGTATTTT.

The chain links TRBV9 to TRBJ2-1; 10 nucleotides align to TRBD2. V shed 3 bases, J shed 5 bases, and the junction held 8 bases outside the gene matches. CDR3 size: 16 residues. Germline V gene sequence: CDR1 SGDLS, CDR2 YYNGEE. CDR3 sequence reads: CASSELAGPVNNEQFF. The CDR3 nucleotides are TGTGCCAGCAGCGAACTAGCGGGGCCAGTTAACAATGAGCAGTTCTTC.

The rearrangement links TRBV11-1 to TRBJ1-2; D is uncertain. The CDR3 contains 11 residues. Germline CDR1 SGHAT, CDR2 FQDESV (reference sequence). Trimming shortened V by 4 bases and J by 7 bases, and 7 bases separated the two germline ends. Here the CDR3 DNA reads TGTGCCAGCAGCTCGGGAAGTGGCTACACCTTC. This codes for CASSSGSGYTF.